The 26 T cell receptor beta chains below come from one sample, sequenced in a study of cytomegalovirus exposure and HLA in healthy donors (dated by TCRdb to about 2017). The library relied on the immunoSEQ multiplex PCR assay. For the multiplex PCR, a mixture combining 60 forward primers for TCR Vbeta segments and 13 reverse primers for TCR Jbeta segments was used. In TCRdb, the immuneACCESS table is reduced to in-frame sequences with V and J assigned. These tables do not hold every clone; where another copy was compared, an unresolved V gene accounts for under half, and the others remain unexplained. This sample lists 150,000 to 200,000 clones; 70% to 90% were detected once. Of the sample, about 10% is held by the ten largest clones. Sample: PBMCs. Receptors were obtained from a man aged 18 to 30 in good health and CMV-seropositive.

J is TRBJ2-2 and V is TRBV7-8; D not certain. CDR1 and CDR2 (germline): SGHVS, FQNEAQ. The CDR3 has 16 amino acids. Trimming shortened V by 1 base and J by 4 bases, and 13 bases separated the two germline ends. CDR3: CASSLGPAGFTGELFF. CDR3 sequence (DNA): TGTGCCAGCAGCTTAGGCCCCGCAGGTTTCACCGGGGAGCTGTTTTTT.

The chain recombines TRBV6-5 with TRBJ1-1; D not resolved. Trimming took 6 bases from V and 1 from J, leaving 6 bases between them. The CDR3 has 12 amino acids. CDR1 is MNHEY and CDR2 is SVGAGI in the germline V gene. The CDR3, as DNA: TGTGCCAGCAGACAGACGAACACTGAAGCTTTCTTT. Amino acids: CASRQTNTEAFF.

This clone showed up just once. This chain uses TRBV1 with TRBJ1-2; no DNA check was done on the table's D call, TRBD1. TRBV1 is recorded as a pseudogene. The CDR3 loop spans 13 amino acids. This CDR3 reads CTSSRPDSYGYTF. In DNA, the CDR3 is TGCACCAGCAGCCGCCCAGACAGCTATGGCTACACCTTC.

The chain uses TRBV4-3 and TRBJ2-7; 7 nucleotides agree with TRBD1. Germline V gene sequence: CDR1 LGHNA, CDR2 YSLEER. The CDR3 consists of 14 residues. V shed 3 bases and J 7 bases; nucleotides not matched to a gene: 9. The CDR3 DNA reads as TGCGCCAGCAGCCAGGGACAGCGGTCGGTTGAGCAGTACTTC. Translation gives CASSQGQRSVEQYF.

V gene TRBV10-1 combines with J gene TRBJ2-2, with 8 bases lining up with TRBD1. Germline V gives CDR1 WNHNN, CDR2 SYGVQD (reference sequence). This CDR3 region has 15 residues. J lost 4 bases, V lost 2 bases, and 3 bases had no gene match. CDR3 protein: CASSEAGGITGELFF. The CDR3 bases are TGCGCCAGCAGTGAGGCAGGGGGCATCACCGGGGAGCTGTTTTTT.

The genes are TRBV30 and TRBJ2-7, with D perhaps matching TRBD1 (6 bases). CDR1 GTSNPN and CDR2 SVGIG come from the germline V gene (reference sequence). Trimming cost V 0 bases and J 4 bases, with 16 bases left between them. The CDR3 is made up of 15 amino acids. In DNA form, the CDR3 reads TGTGCCTGGAGTGTGGGGAAGGGGGTGGGGTACGAGCAGTACTTC. It yields the protein CAWSVGKGVGYEQYF.

This chain uses TRBV7-2 with TRBJ1-1; D remains unclear. With 0 bases removed from V and 1 base from J, the gap between germline ends came to 6 bases. Germline values: CDR1 SGHTA, CDR2 FQGNSA. This CDR3 is 14 amino acids long. CDR3 in amino acids: CASSLAAANTEAFF. The CDR3 DNA sequence: TGTGCCAGCAGCTTAGCTGCGGCGAACACTGAAGCTTTCTTT.

The chain carries TRBV4-2 and TRBJ2-1; D might be TRBD2 (7 bases). Trimming left V 4 bases short and J 8 bases short, with 18 bases between. The CDR3 spans 15 residues. Per the germline V gene, CDR1 is LGHNA and CDR2 is YNFKEQ. The CDR3: CASSLGEGGPYEQFF. CDR3 DNA: TGTGCCAGCAGCCTCGGGGAGGGGGGGCCTTATGAGCAGTTCTTC.

The rearrangement links TRBV19 to TRBJ2-3; 8 positions match TRBD2. This CDR3 region has 12 residues. V lost 8 bases, J lost 6 bases, and 4 bases stayed unmatched. CDR1 is LNHDA, CDR2 SQIVND, per germline (reference sequence). The CDR3 DNA reads TGTGCCAGTTCAACGGGGGGGGATACGCAGTATTTT. This encodes CASSTGGDTQYF.

The chain is built from TRBV6-5 and TRBJ1-1; weak D call: TRBD1 (6 bases). This CDR3 region has 16 residues. Germline V lookup: CDR1 MNHEY, CDR2 SVGAGI. V lost 1 base and J 3 bases, leaving 15 bases between the germline ends. CDR3 in amino acids: CASSYFPGGGDTEAFF. The CDR3 nucleotides are TGTGCCAGCAGTTACTTCCCGGGGGGCGGGGACACTGAAGCTTTCTTT.

The rearrangement links TRBV28 to TRBJ2-7; TRBD1 matches 7 bases. V lost 5 bases and J lost 1; bases outside the gene matches: 11. Germline CDR1 reads MDHEN; CDR2 reads SYDVKM. CDR3 size: 16 residues. For the CDR3, the DNA is TGTGCCAGCAGTACGACCAGACAGGGTCCTTCCTACGAGCAGTACTTC. Translating it yields CASSTTRQGPSYEQYF.

Turning to this clone: The junction shows a germline mismatch at one end, possibly a read error. This rearrangement joins TRBV7-7 to TRBJ2-3, with D perhaps TRBD2 (6 bases). The germline V gene has CDR1 SSHAT and CDR2 FNYEAQ (reference sequence). The CDR3 contains 13 residues. CDR3 nucleotide sequence: TGTGCTAGCAGCCCGCGGGACTCATACACGCAGTATTTT. Residues: CASSPRDSYTQYF.

This sequence joins TRBV9 and TRBJ1-4; tentative D call: TRBD1 (6 bases). The V gene lost 5 bases and the J gene lost 7 bases, with 15 bases spanning the gap. Looked up from germline, CDR1 is SGDLS and CDR2 is YYNGEE. This CDR3 has 14 residues. As DNA, the CDR3 is TGTGCCAGCAGTTCCGGGACACACCTTGAAAAACTGTTTTTT. Encoded protein: CASSSGTHLEKLFF.

The rearrangement links TRBV19 to TRBJ2-1; 7 bases line up with TRBD2. The CDR3 runs to 16 residues. Unmatched junction bases numbered 9, after V lost 3 bases and J lost 4 bases. CDR1 is LNHDA, CDR2 SQIVND, per germline (reference sequence). CDR3 residues: CASSIDSGADYNEQFF. CDR3 in DNA: TGTGCCAGTAGTATCGACAGCGGGGCCGATTACAATGAGCAGTTCTTC.

This chain connects TRBV4-1 to TRBJ2-5; 9 nucleotides agree with TRBD1. CDR1 MGHRA and CDR2 YSYEKL come from the germline V gene. There are 17 residues in the CDR3. Trimming removed 0 bases from V and 2 bases from J; junction bases left unmatched: 7. The CDR3 reads CASSQDYTGTGQETQYF. The CDR3 DNA follows: TGCGCCAGCAGCCAAGATTATACGGGGACAGGGCAAGAGACCCAGTACTTC.

The genes are TRBV9 and TRBJ1-1, with 9 positions matching TRBD1. V was clipped by 4 bases and J by 7 bases; unmatched bases: 8. Germline V gene data show CDR1 as SGDLS and CDR2 as YYNGEE. This CDR3 is 14 amino acids long. For the CDR3, the DNA is TGTGCCAGCAGCTTTAGACAGGGGGGCGATGAAGCTTTCTTT. This codes for CASSFRQGGDEAFF.

This clone has just a few counts. In DNA, the CDR3 is TGTGCCAGCAGCTTGCCGGGGGGCCTTTACGAGCAGTACTTC. It encodes CASSLPGGLYEQYF. The chain carries TRBV7-9 and TRBJ2-7; the D gene is possibly TRBD2 (7 bases). V was pared by 3 bases and J by 4 bases, with 13 bases between. The CDR3 runs to 14 residues. Germline V gene sequence: CDR1 SEHNR, CDR2 FQNEAQ (reference sequence). Complete variable domain (other parts from reference TRBV7-9 and TRBJ2-7): DTGVSQNPRHKITKRGQNVTFRCDPISEHNRLYWYRQTLGQGPEFLTYFQNEAQLEKSRLLSDRFSAERPKGSFSTLEIQRTEQGDSAMYLCASSLPGGLYEQYFGPGTRLTVT.

This clone was seen once. The chain combines TRBV6-1 with TRBJ1-1; weak D call: TRBD1 (5 bases). The CDR3 totals 14 residues. Germline values: CDR1 MNHNS, CDR2 SASEGT. V shed 6 bases and J shed 3 bases, with 14 bases lying between them. The CDR3 reads CASRQGDGDTEAFF. CDR3 nucleotides: TGTGCCAGCAGGCAAGGGGATGGGGACACTGAAGCTTTCTTT.

The chain joins TRBV11-2 to TRBJ1-3; possibly TRBD1 for D (5 bases). The CDR3 is 14 amino acids. Germline V CDR1 and CDR2: SGHAT, FQNNGV. Trimming stripped 5 bases from V and 2 bases from J, with 10 bases between. Here the CDR3 reads CASSRQPTGNTIYF. The CDR3 DNA reads as TGTGCCAGCAGCCGACAGCCGACTGGAAACACCATATATTTT.

J is TRBJ2-7 and V is TRBV11-1, with D perhaps matching TRBD1 (5 bases). Germline V gene sequence: CDR1 SGHAT, CDR2 FQDESV (reference sequence). V was pared by 6 bases and J by 0 bases, with 15 bases between. The CDR3 contains 15 residues. The CDR3 nucleotides are TGTGCCAGCAGGTACACAGGCCCCGGCTCCTACGAGCAGTACTTC. This sequence encodes CASRYTGPGSYEQYF.

The gene calls are TRBV10-3 and TRBJ1-2; 11 nucleotides match TRBD1. Losses at the gene ends were 2 bases for V and 6 bases for J; bases not matched to a gene: 2. The CDR3 runs to 14 residues. Germline CDR1 and CDR2: ENHRY and SYGVKD. The CDR3 loop reads CAISEGQGADGYTF. CDR3 in DNA: TGTGCCATCAGTGAGGGACAGGGGGCAGATGGCTACACCTTC.

The V gene is TRBV11-3, the J gene TRBJ2-3; 15 nucleotides match TRBD2. From germline, CDR1 is SGHNT and CDR2 YENEEA. This CDR3 is 16 amino acids long. V lost 1 base, J lost 4 bases, and 0 bases stayed unmatched. The CDR3 reads CASSLGTSGGADTQYF. The CDR3 nucleotides read TGTGCCAGCAGCTTAGGGACTAGCGGGGGGGCAGATACGCAGTATTTT.

The chain has TRBV9 and TRBJ2-7, with 9 bases aligning to TRBD1. Germline V CDR1 and CDR2: SGDLS, YYNGEE. This CDR3 contains 14 residues. Germline trimming cut 2 bases from V and 3 bases from J; bases unmatched to any gene: 3. DNA for the CDR3: TGTGCCAGCAGCGTGGCGACAGGGGGCTACGAGCAGTACTTC. This encodes CASSVATGGYEQYF.

The chain employs TRBV7-2 and TRBJ2-5; D uncertain. The CDR3 covers 15 residues. Germline V gene lookup returns CDR1 SGHTA and CDR2 FQGNSA. The ends were cut back, 5 bases at V and 3 bases at J, with 16 bases in the middle. In DNA, the CDR3 is TGTGCCAGCAGCGAAAGGAGTCGAGGAGAAGAGACCCAGTACTTC. It yields the protein CASSERSRGEETQYF.

The V gene is TRBV27, the J gene TRBJ2-7, with TRBD2 matching 9 bases. The length of the CDR3 is 13 residues. Trimming at V came to 8 bases and at J to 7 bases, leaving 9 bases not matched to a gene. Germline V CDR1 and CDR2: MNHEY, SMNVEV (reference sequence). CDR3 DNA: TGTGCCAGCGGCTTCAGCGGGGGGCGGGAGCAGTACTTC. Residues: CASGFSGGREQYF.

DNA for the CDR3: TGCGCCAGCAGTCTCCGACTAGCGGGGCCGCTATACGAGCAGTACTTC. This gives the protein CASSLRLAGPLYEQYF. V is TRBV5-1 and J is TRBJ2-5; 11 bases line up with TRBD2. The end of the DNA is better explained by TRBJ2-7, so the J call may be wrong. The CDR3 has 16 residues. CDR1 and CDR2 (germline): SGHRS, YFSETQ.